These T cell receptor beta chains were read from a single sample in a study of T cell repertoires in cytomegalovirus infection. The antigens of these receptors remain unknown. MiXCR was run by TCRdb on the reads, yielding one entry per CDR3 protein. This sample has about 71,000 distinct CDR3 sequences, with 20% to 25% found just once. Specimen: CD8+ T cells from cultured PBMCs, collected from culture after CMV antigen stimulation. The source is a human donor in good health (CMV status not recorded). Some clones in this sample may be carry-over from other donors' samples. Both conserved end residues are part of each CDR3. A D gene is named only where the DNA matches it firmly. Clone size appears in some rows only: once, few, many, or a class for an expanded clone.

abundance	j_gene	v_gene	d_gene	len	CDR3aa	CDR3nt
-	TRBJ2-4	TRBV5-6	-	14	CASSFRGAKNIQYF	TGTGCCAGCAGCTTTAGGGGAGCCAAAAACATTCAGTACTTC
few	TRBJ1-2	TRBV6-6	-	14	CASSYSTPGDGYTF	TGTGCCAGCAGTTACTCGACCCCCGGCGATGGCTACACCTTC
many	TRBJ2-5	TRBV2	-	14	CASRVDSFQETQYF	TGTGCCAGCAGGGTTGACAGTTTCCAAGAGACCCAGTACTTC
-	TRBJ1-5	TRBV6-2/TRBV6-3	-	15	CASSREDGSNQPQHF	TGTGCCAGCAGTAGGGAGGACGGAAGCAATCAGCCCCAGCATTTT
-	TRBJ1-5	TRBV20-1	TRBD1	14	CSASAGGGNQPQHF	TGCAGTGCCTCTGCAGGGGGCGGCAATCAGCCCCAGCATTTT
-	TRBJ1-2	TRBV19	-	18	CASSIDSDWADLNYGYTF	TGTGCCAGTAGTATAGATTCGGATTGGGCAGACCTTAACTATGGCTACACCTTC
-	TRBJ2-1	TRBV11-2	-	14	CASTDFRLFHEQFF	TGTGCCAGCACCGATTTTAGACTCTTCCATGAGCAGTTCTTC
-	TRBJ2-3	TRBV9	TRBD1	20	CASSVDPRVHDRGGTDTQYF	TGTGCCAGCAGCGTAGACCCTCGAGTCCATGACAGGGGGGGAACAGATACGCAGTATTTT
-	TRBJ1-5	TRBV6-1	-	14	CASSEQGRNQPQHF	TGTGCCAGCAGTGAACAGGGAAGGAACCAGCCCCAGCATTTT
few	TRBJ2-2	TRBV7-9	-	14	CASSLSVNTGELFF	TGTGCCAGCAGCTTATCGGTGAACACCGGGGAGCTGTTTTTT
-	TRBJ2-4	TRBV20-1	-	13	CSATDLAKNIQYF	TGCAGTGCCACGGACTTAGCCAAAAACATTCAGTACTTC
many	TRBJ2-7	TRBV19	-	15	CASSIDIGRSYEQYF	TGTGCCAGTAGTATAGATATCGGGAGATCCTACGAGCAGTACTTC
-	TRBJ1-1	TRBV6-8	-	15	CASSYSRPEGDEAFF	TGTGCCAGCAGTTACTCGAGGCCAGAGGGGGATGAAGCTTTCTTT
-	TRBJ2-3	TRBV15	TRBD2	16	CATSRARGGPSGTQYF	TGTGCCACCAGCAGAGCTCGGGGGGGCCCCAGTGGTACGCAGTATTTT
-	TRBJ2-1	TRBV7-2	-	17	CASSLIPSPGSYNEQFF	TGTGCCAGCAGCTTAATTCCAAGTCCCGGTTCCTACAATGAGCAGTTCTTC
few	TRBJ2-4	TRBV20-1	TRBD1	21	CSARRFGGQGDRVRAKNIQYF	TGCAGTGCTAGGCGATTCGGAGGACAGGGGGATAGGGTTAGAGCCAAAAACATTCAGTACTTC
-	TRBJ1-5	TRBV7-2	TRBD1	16	CASSITGTGVNQPQHF	TGTGCCAGCAGCATAACCGGGACAGGGGTAAATCAGCCCCAGCATTTT
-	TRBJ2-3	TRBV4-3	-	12	CASSPRVGVLYF	TGCGCCAGCAGCCCTCGAGTGGGTGTGCTGTATTTT
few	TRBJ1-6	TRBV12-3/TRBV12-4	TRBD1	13	CASRGTGNSPLHF	TGTGCCAGCAGGGGGACAGGGAATTCACCCCTCCACTTT
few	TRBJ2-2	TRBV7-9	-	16	CASRYKQETNTGELFF	TGTGCCAGCAGATATAAACAGGAGACGAACACCGGGGAGCTGTTTTTT
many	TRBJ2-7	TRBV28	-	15	CASTGVGSSSYEQYF	TGTGCCAGCACCGGGGTCGGTTCATCTTCCTACGAGCAGTACTTC
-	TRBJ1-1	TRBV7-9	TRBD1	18	CASSPTSSSGTGRTEAFF	TGTGCCAGCAGCCCAACTTCGTCATCCGGGACAGGGAGGACTGAAGCTTTCTTT
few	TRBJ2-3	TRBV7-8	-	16	CASSLGPGGRTDTQYF	TGTGCCAGCAGCTTAGGGCCCGGGGGTCGCACAGATACGCAGTATTTT
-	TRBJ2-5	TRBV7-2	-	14	CASSLNGGQETQYF	TGTGCCAGCAGCTTAAACGGGGGCCAAGAGACCCAGTACTTC
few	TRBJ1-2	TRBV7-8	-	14	CASSSLDSPGGYTF	TGTGCCAGCAGCTCCCTGGACAGCCCCGGTGGCTACACCTTC
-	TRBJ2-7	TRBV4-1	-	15	CASSQETTYSYEQYF	TGCGCCAGCAGCCAGGAGACAACTTACTCCTACGAGCAGTACTTC
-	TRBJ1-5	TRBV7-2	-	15	CASSLFAPTDQPQHF	TGTGCCAGCAGCTTGTTCGCACCCACCGATCAGCCCCAGCATTTT
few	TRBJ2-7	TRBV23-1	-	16	CARSHGSGLLFHEQYF	TGCGCCAGGAGTCATGGGTCCGGCCTCCTTTTCCACGAGCAGTACTTC